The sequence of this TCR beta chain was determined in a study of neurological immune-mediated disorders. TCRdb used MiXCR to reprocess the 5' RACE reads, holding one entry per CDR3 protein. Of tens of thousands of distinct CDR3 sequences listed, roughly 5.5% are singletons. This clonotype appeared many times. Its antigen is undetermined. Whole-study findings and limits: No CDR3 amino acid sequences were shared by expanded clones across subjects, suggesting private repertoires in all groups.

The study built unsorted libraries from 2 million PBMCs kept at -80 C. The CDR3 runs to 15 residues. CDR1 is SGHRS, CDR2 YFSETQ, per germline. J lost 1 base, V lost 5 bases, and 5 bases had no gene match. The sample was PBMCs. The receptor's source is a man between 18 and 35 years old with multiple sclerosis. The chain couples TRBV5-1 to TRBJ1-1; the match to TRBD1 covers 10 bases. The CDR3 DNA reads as TGCGCCAGCAGGACAGGGGGCGAGAGGAACACTGAAGCTTTCTTT. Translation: CASRTGGERNTEAFF.